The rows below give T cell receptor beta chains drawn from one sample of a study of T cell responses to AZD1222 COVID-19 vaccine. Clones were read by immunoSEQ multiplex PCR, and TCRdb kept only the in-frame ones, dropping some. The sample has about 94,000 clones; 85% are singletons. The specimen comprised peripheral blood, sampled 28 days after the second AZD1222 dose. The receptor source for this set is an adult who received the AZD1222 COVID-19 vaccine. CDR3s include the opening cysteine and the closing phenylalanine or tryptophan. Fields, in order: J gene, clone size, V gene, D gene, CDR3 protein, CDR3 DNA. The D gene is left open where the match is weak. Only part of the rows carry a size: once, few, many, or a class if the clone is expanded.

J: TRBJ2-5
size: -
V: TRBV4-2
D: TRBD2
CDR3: CASSPSLSSGSQETQYF
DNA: TGTGCCAGCAGCCCCTCCTTGTCTAGCGGTTCTCAAGAGACCCAGTACTTC

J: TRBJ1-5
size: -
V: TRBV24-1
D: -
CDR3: CATGGPTGAQPQHF
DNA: TGTGCCACCGGGGGGCCAACGGGGGCTCAGCCCCAGCATTTT

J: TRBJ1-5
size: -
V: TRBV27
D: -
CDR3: CASSSEGTLSNQPQHF
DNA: TGTGCCAGCAGTTCCGAGGGGACCCTTAGCAATCAGCCCCAGCATTTT

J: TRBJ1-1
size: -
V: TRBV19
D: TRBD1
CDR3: CASSDRQGDTEAFF
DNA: TGTGCCAGTAGTGACCGACAGGGGGATACTGAAGCTTTCTTT

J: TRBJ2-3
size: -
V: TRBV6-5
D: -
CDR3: CASRLGPSTDTQYF
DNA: TGTGCCAGCAGGTTGGGACCTAGCACAGATACGCAGTATTTT

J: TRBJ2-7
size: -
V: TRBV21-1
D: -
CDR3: CASRSGREERVPPYEQYF
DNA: TGTGCCAGCCGTTCGGGCAGGGAGGAGCGGGTCCCCCCCTACGAGCAGTACTTC

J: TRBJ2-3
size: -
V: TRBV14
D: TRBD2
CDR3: CASSQDSLASGRRGTDTQYF
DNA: TGTGCCAGCAGCCAAGATAGTTTGGCTAGCGGGAGAAGGGGCACAGATACGCAGTATTTT

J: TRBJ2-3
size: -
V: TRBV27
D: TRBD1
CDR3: CASRLQGATDTQYF
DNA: TGTGCCAGTCGTTTACAGGGGGCAACAGATACGCAGTATTTT

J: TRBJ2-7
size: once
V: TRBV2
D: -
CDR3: CASSSLRDFGEQYF
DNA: TGTGCCAGCAGCAGCCTCCGGGATTTCGGCGAGCAGTACTTC

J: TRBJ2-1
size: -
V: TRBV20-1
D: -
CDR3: CSASMIDEQFF
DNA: TGCAGTGCCTCAATGATCGATGAGCAGTTCTTC

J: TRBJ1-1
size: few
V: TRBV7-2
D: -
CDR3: CASTPSLNTEAFF
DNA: TGTGCCAGCACCCCCAGTCTGAACACTGAAGCTTTCTTT

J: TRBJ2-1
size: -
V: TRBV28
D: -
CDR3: CASTGSYNEQFF
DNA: TGTGCCAGCACCGGGTCCTACAATGAGCAGTTCTTC

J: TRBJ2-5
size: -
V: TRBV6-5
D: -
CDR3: CASSYGAGVQETQYF
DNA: TGTGCCAGCAGTTACGGGGCCGGGGTTCAAGAGACCCAGTACTTC

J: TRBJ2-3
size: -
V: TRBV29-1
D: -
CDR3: CSAPLGRNTDTQYF
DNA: TGCAGCGCCCCTCTTGGCAGGAACACAGATACGCAGTATTTT

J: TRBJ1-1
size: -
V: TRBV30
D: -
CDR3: CAWSVSVGGTEAFF
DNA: TGTGCCTGGAGTGTATCGGTGGGGGGCACTGAAGCTTTCTTT

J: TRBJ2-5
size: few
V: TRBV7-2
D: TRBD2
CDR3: CASSSRRRSSGRAVETQYF
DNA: TGTGCCAGCAGCTCCCGCCGGAGGTCTAGCGGGAGGGCCGTGGAGACCCAGTACTTC

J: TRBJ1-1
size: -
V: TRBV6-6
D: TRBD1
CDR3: CASDRGLGTEAFF
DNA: TGTGCCAGTGACAGGGGTCTCGGCACTGAAGCTTTCTTT

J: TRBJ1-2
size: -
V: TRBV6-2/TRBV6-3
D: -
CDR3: CASSALYGYTF
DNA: TGTGCCAGCAGTGCGCTATATGGCTACACCTTC

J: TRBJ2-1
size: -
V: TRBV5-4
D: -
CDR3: CASRFVGGEQFF
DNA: TGTGCCAGCAGGTTTGTAGGAGGTGAGCAGTTCTTC

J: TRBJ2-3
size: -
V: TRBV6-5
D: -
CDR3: CASKNRERDTQYF
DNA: TGTGCCAGCAAAAACAGGGAGCGTGATACGCAGTATTTT

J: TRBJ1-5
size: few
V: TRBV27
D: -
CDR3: CASSLGRSQPQHF
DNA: TGTGCCAGCAGTTTGGGACGGTCACAGCCCCAGCATTTT

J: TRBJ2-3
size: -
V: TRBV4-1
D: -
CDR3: CASSQDGAGSFTDTQYF
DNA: TGCGCCAGCAGCCAAGATGGCGCAGGGAGTTTCACAGATACGCAGTATTTT

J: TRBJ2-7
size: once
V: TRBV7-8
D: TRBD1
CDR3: CATAAGTGPYEQYF
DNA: TGTGCCACCGCCGCCGGGACAGGGCCTTACGAGCAGTACTTC

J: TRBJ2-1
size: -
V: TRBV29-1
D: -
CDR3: CSVPHLDYNEQFF
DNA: TGCAGCGTTCCGCACTTGGACTACAATGAGCAGTTCTTC

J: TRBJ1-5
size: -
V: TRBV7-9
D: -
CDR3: CASSLGEYQPQHF
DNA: TGTGCCAGCAGCTTGGGAGAGTATCAGCCCCAGCATTTT

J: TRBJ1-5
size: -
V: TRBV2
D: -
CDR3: CASSGGTPNQPQHF
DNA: TGTGCCAGCAGTGGTGGGACACCTAATCAACCCCAGCATTTT

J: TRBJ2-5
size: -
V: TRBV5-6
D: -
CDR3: CASSPAGAWETQYF
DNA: TGTGCCAGCAGCCCGGCGGGGGCTTGGGAGACCCAGTACTTC

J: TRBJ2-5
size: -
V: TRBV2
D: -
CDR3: CASSTFGGGETQYF
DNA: TGTGCCAGCAGTACCTTTGGGGGTGGGGAGACCCAGTACTTC

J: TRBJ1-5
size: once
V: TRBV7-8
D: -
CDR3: CASSFTGRQPQHF
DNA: TGTGCCAGCAGCTTCACGGGGCGGCAGCCCCAGCATTTT

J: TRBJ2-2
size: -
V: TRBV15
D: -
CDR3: CATSPGINVRDTGELFF
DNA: TGTGCCACCAGCCCAGGGATTAATGTTCGGGACACCGGGGAGCTGTTTTTT

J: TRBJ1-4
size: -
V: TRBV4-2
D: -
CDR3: CASSPAITQSNEKLFF
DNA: TGTGCCAGCAGCCCCGCTATTACCCAGTCTAATGAAAAACTGTTTTTT

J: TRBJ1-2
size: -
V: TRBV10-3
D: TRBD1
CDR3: CAISEGQVQQRYGYTF
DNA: TGTGCCATCAGTGAGGGACAGGTACAGCAACGCTATGGCTACACCTTC

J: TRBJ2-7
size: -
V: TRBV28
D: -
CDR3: CASSNRLTSSYEQYF
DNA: TGTGCCAGCAGTAATCGCCTGACTAGCTCCTACGAGCAGTACTTC

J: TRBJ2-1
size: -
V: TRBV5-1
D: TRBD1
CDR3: CASSRDRSSYNEQFF
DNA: TGCGCCAGCAGCCGGGACAGAAGCTCCTACAATGAGCAGTTCTTC

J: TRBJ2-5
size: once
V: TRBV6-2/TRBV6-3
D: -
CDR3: CASSSAWYQETQYF
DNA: TGTGCCAGCAGTTCCGCGTGGTACCAAGAGACCCAGTACTTC

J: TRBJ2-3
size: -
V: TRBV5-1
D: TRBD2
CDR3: CASTRTSATDTQYF
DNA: TGCGCCAGCACTAGGACTAGCGCCACAGATACGCAGTATTTT

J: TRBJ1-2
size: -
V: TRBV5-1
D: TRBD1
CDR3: CASSEGTGPVYGYTF
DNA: TGCGCCAGCAGCGAAGGGACAGGGCCTGTCTATGGCTACACCTTC

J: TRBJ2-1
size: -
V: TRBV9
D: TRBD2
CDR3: CASSVGSGGYNEQFF
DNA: TGTGCCAGCAGCGTAGGAAGCGGGGGGTACAATGAGCAGTTCTTC

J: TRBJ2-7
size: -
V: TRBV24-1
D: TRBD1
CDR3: CATSDRQGYEQYF
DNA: TGTGCCACCAGTGATCGACAGGGCTACGAGCAGTACTTC

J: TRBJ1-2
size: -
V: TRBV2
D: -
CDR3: CASRDFGGAKGYTF
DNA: TGTGCCAGCAGGGATTTTGGGGGCGCTAAGGGCTACACCTTC

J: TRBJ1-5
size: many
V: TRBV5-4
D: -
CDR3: CASSGGPEGQPQHF
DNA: TGTGCCAGCAGCGGGGGACCCGAGGGACAGCCCCAGCATTTT

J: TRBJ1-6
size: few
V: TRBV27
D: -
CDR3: CASSLGVGLNNSPLHF
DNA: TGTGCCAGCAGTTTAGGGGTAGGGCTGAATAATTCACCCCTCCACTTT

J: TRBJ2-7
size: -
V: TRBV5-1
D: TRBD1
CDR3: CASSRTGSYEQYF
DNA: TGCGCCAGCAGCCGGACAGGGTCCTACGAGCAGTACTTC

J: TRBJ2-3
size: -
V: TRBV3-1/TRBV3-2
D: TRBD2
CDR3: CASSQGTSGGDTQYF
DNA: TGTGCCAGCAGCCAAGGGACTAGCGGGGGGGATACGCAGTATTTT

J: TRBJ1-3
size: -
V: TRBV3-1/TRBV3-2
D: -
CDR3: CASSRTTGNTIYF
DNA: TGTGCCAGCAGTCGGACTACTGGAAACACCATATATTTT

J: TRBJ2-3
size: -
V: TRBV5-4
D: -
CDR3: CASSFQANTDTQYF
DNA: TGTGCCAGCAGCTTTCAGGCTAACACAGATACGCAGTATTTT